This T cell receptor (beta chain) was retrieved from a study of T cells in women clearing cervical HPV infection. Turning to the study itself: For cases, blood was sampled a median about 150 days after lesion detection, interquartile range about 90 to 230 days. Only a few women had HLA typing results available.

Produced via immunoSEQ multiplex PCR; TCRdb's table is partial and in-frame only. The table lists around 21,000 clones. In regard to this clone: The read halts 3 residues ahead of the CDR3 end, with the missing end drawn from the germline J gene.

The CDR3 loop spans 13 amino acids. The ends lost 7 bases at V and 7 bases at J; junction bases unmatched: 6. The material sequenced was blood buffy coat. V is TRBV12-3 or TRBV12-4 and J is TRBJ1-5; 8 bases map to TRBD1. The clonotype comes from a woman aged 18-70 years with a cervical HPV16 infection that either progressed to CIN3+ or cleared (not recorded which). The CDR3 bases that were read are TGTGCCAGCACCCGGGACAGGCGGCAGCCC. Protein sequence: CASTRDRRQP. The CDR3 in full is CASTRDRRQPQHF.